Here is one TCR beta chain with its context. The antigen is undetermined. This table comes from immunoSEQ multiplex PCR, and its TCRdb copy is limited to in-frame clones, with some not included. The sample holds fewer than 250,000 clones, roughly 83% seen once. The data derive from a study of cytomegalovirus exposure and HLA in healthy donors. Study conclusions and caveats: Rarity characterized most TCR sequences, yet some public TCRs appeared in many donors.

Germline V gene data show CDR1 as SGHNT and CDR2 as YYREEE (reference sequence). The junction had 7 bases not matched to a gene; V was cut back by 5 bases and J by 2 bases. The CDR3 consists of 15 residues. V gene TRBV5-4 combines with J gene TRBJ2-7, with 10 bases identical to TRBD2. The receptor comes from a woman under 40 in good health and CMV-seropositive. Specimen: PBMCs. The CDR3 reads CASSSWTSGTYEQYF. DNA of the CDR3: TGTGCCAGCAGTTCCTGGACTAGCGGAACCTACGAGCAGTACTTC. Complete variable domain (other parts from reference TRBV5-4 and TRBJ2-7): ETGVTQSPTHLIKTRGQQVTLRCSSQSGHNTVSWYQQALGQGPQFIFQYYREEENGRGNFPPRFSGLQFPNYSSELNVNALELDDSALYLCASSSWTSGTYEQYFGPGTRLTVT.